This entry lists 28 T cell receptor beta chains sequenced from one sample in a study of breast tumors, draining lymph nodes, adjacent tissues. TCRdb reanalysed the multiplex PCR reads using MiXCR and keeps one entry per CDR3 protein. The sample holds 120,000 to 150,000 distinct CDR3 sequences; approximately 29% are singletons and the top ten take roughly 2.3%. Samples came from axillary lymph nodes draining the breast cancer. Specimen: axillary lymph node tissue. These receptors originate from a female donor with breast cancer. Some clones in this sample may be carry-over from other donors' samples.

The chain links TRBV7-3 to TRBJ1-6; 10 nucleotides match TRBD1. Per germline, CDR1 SGHTA and CDR2 FQGTGA. The CDR3 runs 15 residues. With V trimmed by 6 bases and J by 8 bases, 7 bases remained unmatched. In DNA form, the CDR3 reads TGTGCCAGCAGTCCCCCCGGGACAGGGGATTCACCCCTCCACTTT. This sequence encodes CASSPPGTGDSPLHF.

V gene TRBV29-1 combines with J gene TRBJ2-1, with 9 positions matching TRBD1. Germline CDR1 is SQVTM and CDR2 is ANQGSEA. This CDR3 contains 13 residues. The trim removed 5 bases at V and 9 bases at J, leaving 8 bases unmatched. CDR3 DNA: TGCAGCGTTACTTATACAGGGGGCGGTGAGCAGTTCTTC. Translating it yields CSVTYTGGGEQFF.

This clonotype appeared many times. The chain couples TRBV25-1 to TRBJ1-1; TRBD1 matches at 7 bases. Germline V gene lookup returns CDR1 MGHDK and CDR2 SYGVNS. V dropped 8 bases and J dropped 0; count of bases not matched to a gene: 6. This CDR3 has 14 residues. The CDR3 protein is CASVDRRMNTEAFF. For the CDR3, the DNA is TGTGCCAGCGTGGACAGGAGGATGAACACTGAAGCTTTCTTT.

This clonotype occurred many times. V usage is TRBV12-3 or TRBV12-4 and J usage is TRBJ2-1; perhaps TRBD1 as D (6 bases). Trimming removed 3 bases from V and 1 base from J, with 7 bases in between. The CDR3 is 14 amino acids. The CDR3 nucleotides are TGTGCCAGCAGTTTGGGGGCTTCCTACAATGAGCAGTTCTTC. Protein: CASSLGASYNEQFF.

The sample holds many counts of this clonotype. This chain links TRBV7-9 with TRBJ2-1; D tentatively fits TRBD1 or TRBD2 (6 bases each). The CDR3 has 14 residues. The ends were cut back, 0 bases at V and 5 bases at J, with 8 bases in the middle. Germline V gene data show CDR1 as SEHNR and CDR2 as FQNEAQ (reference sequence). As DNA, the CDR3 is TGTGCCAGCAGCTTAGCGGGGGGCCACAATGAGCAGTTCTTC. Its protein is CASSLAGGHNEQFF.

This chain uses TRBV5-1 with TRBJ2-3, with 7 positions matching TRBD1. V lost 1 base to trimming and J lost 1 base; unmatched junction nucleotides: 9. The CDR3 consists of 17 residues. Germline CDR1 SGHRS, CDR2 YFSETQ. The DNA of the CDR3 is TGCGCCAGCAGCTTGCTGGGACAGAGGACGGGCACAGATACGCAGTATTTT. Its translation is CASSLLGQRTGTDTQYF.

Many counts were recorded for this clonotype. The V call is TRBV5-5, the J call TRBJ1-2, with TRBD1 matching over 7 bases. The V and J ends lost 2 bases and 2 bases, in that order; junction bases with no gene match: 3. CDR1 is SGHKS and CDR2 is YYEKEE in the germline V gene (reference sequence). This CDR3 contains 14 residues. CDR3: CASSFDRVNYGYTF. CDR3 sequence (DNA): TGTGCCAGCAGCTTCGACAGGGTCAACTATGGCTACACCTTC.

This clonotype was detected ten times or more. Written as DNA, the CDR3 is TGTGCCAGCAGTTATACACAGGGCCGAGGCTACACCTTC. Residues: CASSYTQGRGYTF. This chain joins TRBV6-5 and TRBJ1-2, with D possibly matching TRBD1 (6 bases). Deletions cut 3 bases from V and 8 bases from J, with 13 bases between. The germline CDR1 and CDR2 sequences are MNHEY and SVGAGI. This CDR3 spans 13 amino acids.

The CDR3, as DNA: TGTGCCAGCAGCTTAAGGGGGGGTTACGAGCAGCCCCAGCATTTT. Protein: CASSLRGGYEQPQHF. This chain connects TRBV7-9 to TRBJ1-5; D might be TRBD1 (6 bases). CDR3 length: 15 residues. V lost 2 bases and J lost 7, with 15 bases in between. In germline, CDR1 is SEHNR, CDR2 FQNEAQ (reference sequence).

In this sample, this clonotype turned up many times. One end of the junction is discordant with germline, which a read error may explain. The chain uses TRBV5-1 and TRBJ1-6; a weak D match, TRBD1 (6 bases). Germline V CDR1 and CDR2: SGHRS, YFSETQ. The CDR3 spans 14 residues. The CDR3 DNA reads TGCGCCAGCAAAACGGGACAAACTAATTCCCCCCTCCACTTT. Amino acid sequence: CASKTGQTNSPLHF.

There are a few counts of this clonotype. CDR3 in DNA: TGCAGCGCCAAGGTAGGGGCTGAAGCTTTCTTT. Translating gives CSAKVGAEAFF. V and J are TRBV29-1 and TRBJ1-1, with D possibly being TRBD1 (5 bases). V lost 7 bases and J 6 bases, leaving 12 bases between the germline ends. The CDR3 consists of 11 residues. The germline V gene has CDR1 SQVTM and CDR2 ANQGSEA. The full variable domain, with the rest looked up from reference TRBV29-1 and TRBJ1-1, is SAVISQKPSRDICQRGTSLTIQCQVDSQVTMMFWYRQQPGQSLTLIATANQGSEATYESGFVIDKFPISRPNLTFSTLTVSNMSPEDSSIYLCSAKVGAEAFFGQGTRLTVV.

This clonotype has at least ten counts. The chain carries TRBV27 and TRBJ2-7; D call uncertain. The V gene lost 5 bases and the J gene lost 0 bases, with 11 bases spanning the gap. The CDR3 loop spans 14 amino acids. The germline CDR1 and CDR2 sequences are MNHEY and SMNVEV (reference sequence). Here the CDR3 DNA reads TGTGCCAGCAGTCCCCGACCCAGCTCCTACGAGCAGTACTTC. It specifies CASSPRPSSYEQYF.

This sequence joins TRBV7-9 and TRBJ1-5; the D is unclear. The CDR3 is 15 residues long. Germline-derived CDR1 and CDR2 are SEHNR and FQNEAQ (reference sequence). Trimming pared 0 bases from V and 4 bases from J, leaving 10 bases between. CDR3 protein: CASSLAGEGNQPQHF. Here the CDR3 DNA reads TGTGCCAGCAGCTTAGCGGGCGAGGGTAATCAGCCCCAGCATTTT.

This clonotype has just a few counts. This may be a read error, as it is one base from a much larger clone. Here the CDR3 reads CASKGLARGGTLYEQYF. Written as DNA, the CDR3 is TGTGCCAGCAAGGGTTTAGCACGTGGGGGGACTCTCTACGAGCAGTACTTC. The chain joins TRBV6-1 to TRBJ2-7; the D gene is possibly TRBD2 (6 bases). Per germline, CDR1 MNHNS and CDR2 SASEGT. Deletions cut 7 bases from V and 3 bases from J, with 25 bases between. CDR3 length: 17 residues.

At least ten counts were recorded for this clonotype. The gene calls are TRBV7-9 and TRBJ2-4; no reliable D call. Trimming cost V 4 bases and J 2 bases, with 12 bases left between them. Germline assignment: CDR1 SEHNR and CDR2 FQNEAQ (reference sequence). The length of the CDR3 is 15 residues. CDR3 sequence: CASSSNTETKNIQYF. The DNA for the CDR3 is TGTGCCAGCAGCTCCAATACAGAAACCAAAAACATTCAGTACTTC.

The table lists this clonotype with many counts. The chain combines TRBV6-6 with TRBJ2-7; unclear D gene. Germline CDR1 and CDR2: MNHNY and SVGAGI (reference sequence). Trimming shortened V by 5 bases and J by 4 bases, and 12 bases separated the two germline ends. The CDR3 loop spans 13 amino acids. The CDR3 region has the DNA TGTGCCAGCAGTCCCCCCCCAGATTACGAGCAGTACTTC. Amino acid sequence: CASSPPPDYEQYF.

A note on this clonotype: At one end the junction does not follow the germline gene, possibly because of a read error. The CDR3 loop is CACSPQMTDSGANVLTF. The CDR3 bases are TGCGCCTGCAGCCCGCAAATGACAGACTCTGGGGCCAACGTCCTGACTTTC. V gene TRBV5-1 combines with J gene TRBJ2-6, with a tentative D call TRBD1 (5 bases). There are 17 residues in the CDR3. Germline-derived CDR1 and CDR2 are SGHRS and YFSETQ.

This clonotype showed up just a few times. This may stem from a read error, because a much larger clone lies one nucleotide away. The rearrangement joins TRBV7-9 to TRBJ1-2; D is perhaps TRBD1 (6 bases). CDR3 length: 15 amino acids. Germline V gene data show CDR1 as SEHNR and CDR2 as FQNEAQ (reference sequence). The DNA of the CDR3 is TGTGCCAGCAGCCTAAGGGGGGCAGGAAGCTATGGCTACCCCTTC. Translating gives CASSLRGAGSYGYPF.

Turning to this clonotype: Lacking the conserved final phenylalanine or tryptophan, this CDR3 likely reflects a read error. The chain joins TRBV9 to TRBJ2-1; perhaps TRBD1 as D (5 bases). This CDR3 contains 12 residues. Germline lookup yields CDR1 SGDLS and CDR2 YYNGEE. DNA for the CDR3: TGTGCCAACAGCGTAGTTAGGGGTGAGCAGTTCCTC. Translation: CANSVVRGEQFL.

There are many counts of this clonotype. The germline gene is not matched at one end of the junction; a read error may be the cause. The rearrangement uses TRBV20-1 and TRBJ1-2; D uncertain. The germline V gene encodes CDR1 DFQATT and CDR2 SNEGSKA (reference sequence). The CDR3 is 12 residues long. The CDR3 spells CSIRDPNYGSTF. In DNA form, the CDR3 reads TGCAGTATCAGAGACCCTAACTATGGCTCCACCTTC.

This clonotype has at least ten counts. This chain uses TRBV6-5 with TRBJ2-1; D may correspond to TRBD1 or TRBD2 (5 bases each). CDR1 MNHEY and CDR2 SVGAGI come from the germline V gene. This CDR3 region has 15 residues. Trimming took 2 bases from V and 12 from J, leaving 20 bases between them. The CDR3 nucleotides are TGTGCCAGCAGTTACGCAGGGATTAAAGGTGGAGGGCAGTTCTTC. It encodes CASSYAGIKGGGQFF.

With respect to this clonotype: One end of the junction fails to match germline, which may point to a read error. The J gene is TRBJ2-2, the V gene TRBV5-1, with TRBD1 matching 7 bases. Per the germline V gene, CDR1 is SGHRS and CDR2 is YFSETQ. The CDR3 totals 15 residues. In DNA form, the CDR3 reads TGCGCCAGCAGCTTGGGACAGGTGAACACAGGGGAGCTGGTTTTT. Its protein is CASSLGQVNTGELVF.

Many counts were recorded for this clonotype. This chain connects TRBV3-2 to TRBJ2-3; the table names TRBD2, a call not compared with the DNA. TRBV3-2 is marked as a pseudogene. CDR3 length: 18 amino acids. The CDR3 reads CASSQGKKQRGRPDTQYF. The DNA for the CDR3 is TGTGCCAGCAGCCAAGGAAAGAAACAGCGGGGGAGGCCAGATACGCAGTATTTT.

In its sample, this clonotype was seen many times. The chain recombines TRBV6-5 with TRBJ2-7; D may be TRBD2 (6 bases). Between the trimmed V and J ends, which lost 5 bases and 6 bases, there was a span of 17 bases. Germline V gene data show CDR1 as MNHEY and CDR2 as SVGAGI. This CDR3 is built from 14 residues. In nucleotides, the CDR3 is TGTGCCAGCAGTCTCGGACTAACTGCAGGCGAGCAGTACTTC. It yields the protein CASSLGLTAGEQYF.

This chain uses TRBV6-5 with TRBJ1-1; perhaps TRBD1 as D (6 bases). Trimming removed 6 bases at V and 2 bases at J, with 13 bases between. The CDR3 is made up of 14 amino acids. Germline V gene sequence: CDR1 MNHEY, CDR2 SVGAGI. CDR3 protein: CASRRQATNTEAFF. The CDR3 coding sequence is TGTGCCAGCAGAAGACAGGCAACTAACACTGAAGCTTTCTTT.

This clonotype was seen at least ten times. The chain links TRBV20-1 to TRBJ2-1, with 9 bases lining up with TRBD2. CDR1 is DFQATT and CDR2 is SNEGSKA in the germline V gene (reference sequence). This CDR3 is built from 12 residues. The CDR3 coding sequence is TGCAGCCAGCGGGGGGCACACAATGAGCAGTTCTTC. Translating it yields CSQRGAHNEQFF.

A remark on this clonotype: The conserved final phenylalanine or tryptophan is absent from the CDR3, which likely points to a read error. The gene calls are TRBV7-2 and TRBJ2-1; D may be TRBD2 (6 bases). Trimming shortened V by 5 bases and J by 0 bases, and 8 bases separated the two germline ends. Germline CDR1 SGHTA, CDR2 FQGNSA. This CDR3 has 14 amino acids. CDR3 sequence: CASSPGGSYNEQFL. CDR3 DNA sequence: TGTGCCAGCAGCCCCGGGGGCTCCTACAATGAGCAGTTCCTC.

This chain connects TRBV5-4 to TRBJ1-1; possibly TRBD1 for D (5 bases). The V end lost 4 bases, the J end lost 7 bases, and 14 bases lay between the germline ends. The CDR3 covers 13 residues. Germline V gene lookup returns CDR1 SGHNT and CDR2 YYREEE (reference sequence). CDR3: CASSVLGGVEAFF. The CDR3 DNA is TGTGCCAGCAGCGTACTTGGAGGGGTTGAAGCTTTCTTT.